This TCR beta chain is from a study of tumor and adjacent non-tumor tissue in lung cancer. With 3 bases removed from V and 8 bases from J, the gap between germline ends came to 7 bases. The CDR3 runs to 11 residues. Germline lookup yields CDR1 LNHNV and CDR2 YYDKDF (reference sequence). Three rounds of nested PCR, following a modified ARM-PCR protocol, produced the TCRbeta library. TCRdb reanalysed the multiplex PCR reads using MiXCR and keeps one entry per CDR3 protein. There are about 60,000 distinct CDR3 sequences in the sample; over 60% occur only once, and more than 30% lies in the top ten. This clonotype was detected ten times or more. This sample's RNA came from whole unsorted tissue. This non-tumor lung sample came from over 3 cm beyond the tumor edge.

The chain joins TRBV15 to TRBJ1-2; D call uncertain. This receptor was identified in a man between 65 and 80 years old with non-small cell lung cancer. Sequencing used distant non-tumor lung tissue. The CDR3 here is CATSSRTGYTF. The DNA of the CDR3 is TGTGCCACCAGCAGCCGGACGGGCTACACCTTC.